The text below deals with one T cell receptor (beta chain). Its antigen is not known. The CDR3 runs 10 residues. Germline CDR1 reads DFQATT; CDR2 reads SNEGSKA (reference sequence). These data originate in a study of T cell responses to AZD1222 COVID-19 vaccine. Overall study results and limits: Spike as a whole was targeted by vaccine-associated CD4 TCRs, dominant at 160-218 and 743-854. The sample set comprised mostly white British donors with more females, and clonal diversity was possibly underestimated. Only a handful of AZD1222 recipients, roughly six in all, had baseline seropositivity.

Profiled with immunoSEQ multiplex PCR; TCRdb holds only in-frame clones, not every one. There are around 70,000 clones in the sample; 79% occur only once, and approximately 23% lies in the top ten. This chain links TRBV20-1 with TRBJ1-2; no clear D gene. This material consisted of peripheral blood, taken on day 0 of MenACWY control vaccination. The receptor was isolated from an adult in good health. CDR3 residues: CDPTRRGYTF. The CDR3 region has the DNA TGCGATCCGACCCGTCGGGGCTACACCTTC.